Listed below are T cell receptor beta chains from one sample, sequenced in a study of blood T cell repertoires in COVID-19. Clones were sequenced by immunoSEQ multiplex PCR, and TCRdb holds only the in-frame ones, with some missing. The sample consists of 98,000 or so clones, roughly 80% of them appearing once. What was sequenced was peripheral blood. The source is a man between 60 and 75 years old with acute or convalescent COVID-19. Each CDR3 is given with its conserved first and last residue. The D gene is left open where the match is weak. Clone size is given for some rows only: seen once, a few or many times, or a class if the clone is expanded.

j_call cdr3_length v_call clone_size d_call cdr3_nt cdr3_aa
TRBJ2-2 17 TRBV19 - TRBD2 TGTGCCAGTAGTACGTCCGCGGCGGGAGCAGGCACCGGGGAGCTGTTTTTT CASSTSAAGAGTGELFF
TRBJ1-1 14 TRBV7-3 - - TGTGCCAGCAGCTTAGGGGGCACCAACACTGAAGCTTTCTTT CASSLGGTNTEAFF
TRBJ1-5 16 TRBV28 - TRBD1 TGTGCCAGCAGTTTATCCGGGACAGGGGGCAATCAGCCCCAGCATTTT CASSLSGTGGNQPQHF
TRBJ2-3 13 TRBV5-4 - TRBD2 TGTGCCAGCAGCTTGGTTGGAGCGGGAGGCCGGAATTTT CASSLVGAGGRNF
TRBJ2-2 17 TRBV30 - TRBD2 TGTGCCTGGAGTGTACATCAAACTAGCGCGAACACCGGGGAGCTGTTTTTT CAWSVHQTSANTGELFF
TRBJ2-7 17 TRBV6-2/TRBV6-3 - TRBD1 TGTGCCAGCAGTTACTCGGGGTTCGGGACAGCACCCTACGAGCAGTACTTC CASSYSGFGTAPYEQYF
TRBJ2-3 15 TRBV6-5 - TRBD2 TGTGCCAGCAGTCAGACTAGCGGGTACACAGATACGCAGTATTTT CASSQTSGYTDTQYF
TRBJ1-1 15 TRBV5-1 - TRBD1 TGCGCCAGCAGCAGTACAGGGGGCGTGGACACTGAAGCTTTCTTT CASSSTGGVDTEAFF
TRBJ1-5 14 TRBV19 - TRBD1 TGTGCCAGTAGTAGGGACAGGGGCTATCAGCCCCAGCATTTT CASSRDRGYQPQHF
TRBJ2-7 15 TRBV27 - TRBD1 TGTGCCAGCAGTTTATCGGTGACAGGGTACTACGAGCAGTACTTC CASSLSVTGYYEQYF
TRBJ2-3 14 TRBV7-9 - TRBD2 TGTGCCAGCAGCTTAGGACTAGCGGGAGATACGCAGTATTTT CASSLGLAGDTQYF
TRBJ1-1 12 TRBV28 - - TGTGCCAGCACCCTGGACAGACGTGACGCTTTCTTT CASTLDRRDAFF
TRBJ2-3 12 TRBV12-3/TRBV12-4 - - TGTGCCAGCAGCCTAGTCCTAGATACGCAGTATTTT CASSLVLDTQYF
TRBJ2-7 15 TRBV5-1 few TRBD1 TGCGCCAGCAGCTTGGCCGGGACAGGAACCTACGAGCAGTACTTC CASSLAGTGTYEQYF
TRBJ2-1 16 TRBV5-1 - TRBD2 TGCGCCAGCAGCTCGGGGACTAGCGGGGGAGCTACACCACAGTTCTTC CASSSGTSGGATPQFF
TRBJ1-1 15 TRBV28 - - TGTGCCAGCAGTTTGGTACCGGGACATGGCACTGAAGCTTTCTTT CASSLVPGHGTEAFF
TRBJ1-2 12 TRBV2 - - TGTGCCAGCAGATCAGGGCTCGCTGGCTACACCTTC CASRSGLAGYTF
TRBJ2-7 14 TRBV11-2 - TRBD1 TGTGCCAGCAGCTTAGGGGCAGGGGGCGGCGAGCAGTACTTC CASSLGAGGGEQYF
TRBJ2-1 15 TRBV7-3 - TRBD2 TGTGCCAGCAGCTTAAGTAGCGGGAGGGACAATGAGCAGTTCTTC CASSLSSGRDNEQFF
TRBJ2-3 16 TRBV6-4 - - TGTGCCAGCAGTGACGAGGGTGGGACTGCACTAGATACGCAGTATTTT CASSDEGGTALDTQYF
TRBJ2-1 17 TRBV5-6 - TRBD2 TGTGCCAGCAGTTCTTCCGTTAGCGGGAGGAGTTACAATGAGCAGTTCTTC CASSSSVSGRSYNEQFF
TRBJ2-7 13 TRBV27 - - TGTGCCAGCAGTAGAGGACAGTCCTACGAGCAGTACTTC CASSRGQSYEQYF
TRBJ2-1 15 TRBV5-1 few TRBD1 TGCGCCAGCAGCCTCTACAGGGGGCTAGGGAATGAGCAGTTCTTC CASSLYRGLGNEQFF
TRBJ2-3 15 TRBV25-1 - - TGTGCCAGCAGTGAATACGCTCGCGGGGCAGATACGCAGTATTTT CASSEYARGADTQYF
TRBJ1-2 14 TRBV5-6 - - TGTGCCAGCAGCCCATGGACAGCTCGGTATGGCTACACCTTC CASSPWTARYGYTF
TRBJ2-5 11 TRBV2 few TRBD2 TGTGCCAGCCGGGAGGAGGAGACCCAGTACTTC CASREEETQYF
TRBJ2-7 12 TRBV11-2 - - TGTGCCAGCAGCTTAGACAGCTACGAGCAGTACTTC CASSLDSYEQYF
TRBJ2-5 14 TRBV28 once TRBD1 TGTGCCAGCAGTTTAAGTCAGGGGGCTGAGACCCAGTACTTC CASSLSQGAETQYF
TRBJ1-1 14 TRBV7-2 - - TGTGCCAGCAGCATGGACAGACAGAACACTGAAGCTTTCTTT CASSMDRQNTEAFF
TRBJ1-4 13 TRBV3-1/TRBV3-2 - - TGTGCCAGCAGCCAAGGCAGGGTTGGAAAACTGTTTTTT CASSQGRVGKLFF
TRBJ2-1 13 TRBV11-3 - - TGTGCCAGCAGCTTAATCCAGGGAAATGAGCAGTTCTTC CASSLIQGNEQFF
TRBJ2-1 15 TRBV4-2 - TRBD2 TGTGCCAGCAGCCACCTAGCGGGAGTGGGGGATGAGCAGTTCTTC CASSHLAGVGDEQFF
TRBJ1-2 14 TRBV11-3 - TRBD1 TGTGCCAGCAGCGGTACAGGGGTGAACTATGGCTACACCTTC CASSGTGVNYGYTF
TRBJ1-5 14 TRBV29-1 - TRBD1 TGCAGCGCTCGGACAGGGAATAGCAATCAGCCCCAGCATTTT CSARTGNSNQPQHF
TRBJ2-1 12 TRBV3-1/TRBV3-2 - - TGTGCCAGCAGCCAAGAAGGGAGGGAGCAGTTCTTC CASSQEGREQFF
TRBJ2-7 15 TRBV4-2 - TRBD1 TGTGCCAGCAGCCAAGAACAGGGGAGCCCCTACGAGCAGTACTTC CASSQEQGSPYEQYF